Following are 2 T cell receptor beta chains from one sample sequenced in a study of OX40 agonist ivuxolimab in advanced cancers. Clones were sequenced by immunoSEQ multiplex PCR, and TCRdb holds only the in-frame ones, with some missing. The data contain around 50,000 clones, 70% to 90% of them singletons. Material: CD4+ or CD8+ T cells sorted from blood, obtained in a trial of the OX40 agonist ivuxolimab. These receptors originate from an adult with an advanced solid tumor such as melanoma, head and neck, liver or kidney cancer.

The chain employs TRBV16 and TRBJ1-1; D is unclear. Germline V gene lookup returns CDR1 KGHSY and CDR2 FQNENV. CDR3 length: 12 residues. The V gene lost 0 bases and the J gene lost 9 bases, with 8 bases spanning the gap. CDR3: CASSQSDLQAFF. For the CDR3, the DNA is TGTGCCAGCAGCCAATCTGACTTACAAGCTTTCTTT.

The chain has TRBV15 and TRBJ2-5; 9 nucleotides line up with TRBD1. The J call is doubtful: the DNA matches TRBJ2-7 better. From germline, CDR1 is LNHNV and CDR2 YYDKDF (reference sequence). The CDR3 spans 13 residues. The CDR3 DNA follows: TGTGCCACCAGCAGAGGACAGGGGGGCGAGCAGTACTTC. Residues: CATSRGQGGEQYF.